One and the same sample provided the 3 T cell receptor beta chains below, sequenced in a study of spatial heterogeneity in lung cancer. TCRdb reprocessed the 5' RACE reads with MiXCR, giving one entry per CDR3 protein. Among roughly 13,000 distinct CDR3 sequences listed, 3% to 4% were seen once. Time point here: sample taken at primary tumor resection. The authors sequenced whole RNA from tumor, nontumor lung or frozen PBMC without sorting. The starting material was PBMCs, obtained at surgery. All receptors come from a male donor with early-stage non-small cell lung cancer.

In this sample, this clonotype turned up many times. The library was prepared for alpha chains; this beta chain is a stray read, so its frequency means little. The chain employs TRBV4-1 and TRBJ2-1, with 14 bases identical to TRBD2. Germline CDR1 MGHRA, CDR2 YSYEKL. The CDR3 consists of 16 residues. V lost 4 bases and J lost 6; bases outside the gene matches: 5. The CDR3 DNA follows: TGCGCCAGCAGCCCGTCGACTAGCGGGGGGGGCAATGAGCAGTTCTTC. It specifies CASSPSTSGGGNEQFF.

This clonotype was recorded many times. Found in a library prepared for alpha chains, this beta chain is an off-target read, and its abundance has little meaning. The rearrangement links TRBV3-1 to TRBJ2-1; 7 bases line up with TRBD1. This CDR3 contains 17 residues. Germline values: CDR1 LGHDT, CDR2 YNNKEL (reference sequence). Germline trimming cut 1 base from V and 3 bases from J; bases unmatched to any gene: 9. CDR3 region: CASSQGNGGQVYNEQFF. The CDR3 region has the DNA TGTGCCAGCAGCCAAGGGAACGGAGGACAGGTCTACAATGAGCAGTTCTTC.

This clonotype was recorded many times. Because this beta chain is a stray read in a library intended to capture alpha chains, its abundance should not be given much weight. This chain joins TRBV7-9 and TRBJ2-5; D call uncertain. CDR3 size: 13 residues. V was clipped by 5 bases and J by 5 bases, with 12 bases between them. Germline CDR1 SEHNR, CDR2 FQNEAQ (reference sequence). CDR3 coding DNA: TGTGCCAGCAGCCCCCCCGCGCGGGAGACCCAGTACTTC. Translated: CASSPPARETQYF.